Listed below are T cell receptor beta chains from one sample, sequenced in a study of breast tumors, draining lymph nodes, adjacent tissues. TCRdb passed the multiplex PCR reads through MiXCR, listing each CDR3 protein once. The sample holds around 150,000 distinct CDR3 sequences, approximately 20% seen once. The sample comprised axillary lymph node tissue. Receptor source: a female donor with breast cancer. Some clones in this sample may be carry-over from other donors' samples. Both conserved end residues are part of each CDR3. Each record gives: CDR3 protein, V gene, J gene.

cdr3_aa: CSVETGIQETQYF
v_call: TRBV29-1
j_call: TRBJ2-5

cdr3_aa: CAISESENQPQHF
v_call: TRBV10-3
j_call: TRBJ1-5

cdr3_aa: CASSERLLQETQYF
v_call: TRBV2
j_call: TRBJ2-5

cdr3_aa: CASSLRTGGGDTQYF
v_call: TRBV7-8
j_call: TRBJ2-3

cdr3_aa: CASSLGGTSGQETQYF
v_call: TRBV7-8
j_call: TRBJ2-5

cdr3_aa: CASSIHRGQVSNQSQHF
v_call: TRBV12-3/TRBV12-4
j_call: TRBJ1-5

cdr3_aa: CASSRSSGSYNEQFF
v_call: TRBV3-1
j_call: TRBJ2-1

cdr3_aa: CASSVEGGMGVTQYF
v_call: TRBV9
j_call: TRBJ2-3

cdr3_aa: CAKGQGTFSGANVLTF
v_call: TRBV7-9
j_call: TRBJ2-6

cdr3_aa: CASSVAPGVGEQYF
v_call: TRBV9
j_call: TRBJ2-7

cdr3_aa: CASSFQGTGELFF
v_call: TRBV7-2
j_call: TRBJ2-2

cdr3_aa: CASSFRTSGINEQFF
v_call: TRBV7-2
j_call: TRBJ2-1